These 28 T cell receptor beta chains were all obtained from the same sample, sequenced in a study of regulatory T cells in long-lasting Graves disease. CDR3 regions were amplified by Arm-PCR using iRepertoire HTBI primers to build TCR beta libraries. TCRdb reprocessed the multiplex PCR reads via MiXCR and lists one record per CDR3 protein. Of about half a million distinct CDR3 sequences in the sample, approximately 12% were seen once. Time point indicated: newly diagnosed GD, antithyroid drugs for less than 3 months. Preparation of the TCR library used RNA extracted from PBMCs. A further study also used this sample, focusing on T cells in Graves' hyperthyroidism and ophthalmopathy.

The sample was peripheral blood mononuclear cells (PBMCs), taken at new diagnosis, from a patient treated with antithyroid drugs. The receptors originated from a woman aged 25 to 45 with Graves disease.

J is TRBJ1-4 and V is TRBV19; D not certain. Per germline, CDR1 LNHDA and CDR2 SQIVND (reference sequence). CDR3 length: 15 residues. Trimming took 10 bases from V and 7 from J, leaving 22 bases between them. In nucleotides, the CDR3 is TGTGCCACCGGTTTTGGTCTCTCAGCGGGTGAAAAACTGTTTTTT. It is translated as CATGFGLSAGEKLFF.

The J gene is TRBJ2-7, the V gene TRBV7-9, with D tentatively TRBD2 (7 bases). V was pared by 2 bases and J by 0 bases, with 26 bases between. The CDR3 has 20 amino acids. Germline V gene sequence: CDR1 SEHNR, CDR2 FQNEAQ (reference sequence). The CDR3 here is CASSLFRAGATSPNSYEQYF. In nucleotides, the CDR3 is TGTGCCAGCAGCTTATTTCGGGCAGGGGCGACTAGCCCAAACTCCTACGAGCAGTACTTC. The full variable domain, its missing parts supplied by reference TRBV7-9 and TRBJ2-7, is DTGVSQNPRHKITKRGQNVTFRCDPISEHNRLYWYRQTLGQGPEFLTYFQNEAQLEKSRLLSDRFSAERPKGSFSTLEIQRTEQGDSAMYLCASSLFRAGATSPNSYEQYFGPGTRLTVT.

This clonotype was observed at least ten times. The rearrangement uses TRBV18 and TRBJ2-7, with 9 nucleotides matching TRBD1. The CDR3 sequence is 16 residues long. Germline V gene data show CDR1 as KGHSH and CDR2 as LQKENI. V lost 0 bases to trimming and J lost 0 bases; unmatched junction nucleotides: 3. CDR3 DNA sequence: TGTGCCAGCTCACCACCCCGGGACAGGGCCTCCTACGAGCAGTACTTC. Encoded protein: CASSPPRDRASYEQYF.

The rearrangement uses TRBV7-3 and TRBJ2-1, with D possibly being TRBD2 (6 bases). This CDR3 spans 15 amino acids. The germline V and J ends were trimmed by 2 bases and 10 bases, with 18 bases remaining between them. Per the germline V gene, CDR1 is SGHTA and CDR2 is FQGTGA. This CDR3 reads CASSLGLSLEGEQFF. DNA for the CDR3: TGTGCCAGCAGCTTAGGTCTCTCCCTGGAGGGCGAGCAGTTCTTC.

There are many counts of this clonotype. For the CDR3, the DNA is TGTGCCTGGAGTGTACTGAGAGAAAACTACGAGCAGTACTTC. Its translation is CAWSVLRENYEQYF. The chain combines TRBV30 with TRBJ2-7; D call uncertain. Germline CDR1 and CDR2: GTSNPN and SVGIG (reference sequence). This CDR3 is 14 amino acids long. Trimming removed 0 bases from V and 3 bases from J, with 12 bases in between.

This clonotype has just a few counts. This sequence joins TRBV28 and TRBJ1-4; TRBD1 agrees at 7 bases. Germline-derived CDR1 and CDR2 are MDHEN and SYDVKM. This CDR3 spans 17 amino acids. With 6 bases clipped from V and 0 bases from J, the junction kept 10 bases outside the gene matches. DNA of the CDR3: TGTGCCAGCAGGCGAGGGGACAGAATTGCAACTAATGAAAAACTGTTTTTT. Protein product: CASRRGDRIATNEKLFF. The full variable domain, completed using reference TRBV28 and TRBJ1-4, is DVKVTQSSRYLVKRTGEKVFLECVQDMDHENMFWYRQDPGLGLRLIYFSYDVKMKEKGDIPEGYSVSREKKERFSLILESASTNQTSMYLCASRRGDRIATNEKLFFGSGTQLSVL.

This clonotype has ten or more counts. The chain uses TRBV28 and TRBJ2-1; no clear D. This CDR3 is 14 amino acids long. The germline V gene encodes CDR1 MDHEN and CDR2 SYDVKM. V lost 4 bases, J lost 6 bases, and 13 bases lay in between. The CDR3 protein is CASSSPTPVNEQFF. CDR3 nucleotides: TGTGCCAGCAGTTCCCCAACCCCGGTCAATGAGCAGTTCTTC.

This clonotype was counted at least ten times. V and J are TRBV4-3 and TRBJ2-3, with a tentative D call TRBD2 (6 bases). CDR3 length: 15 residues. V gave up 1 base and J gave up 2 bases, with 10 bases separating them. The V gene's germline CDR1 is LGHNA and CDR2 YSLEER. The CDR3, as DNA: TGCGCCAGCAGCCAAGGCGCGGGGTACACAGATACGCAGTATTTT. It is translated as CASSQGAGYTDTQYF.

The table lists this clonotype with many counts. This rearrangement joins TRBV7-9 to TRBJ2-7; D call uncertain. V was pared by 4 bases and J by 5 bases, with 9 bases between. Per germline, CDR1 SEHNR and CDR2 FQNEAQ (reference sequence). The CDR3 loop spans 12 amino acids. This CDR3 is CASSYPIDEQYF. DNA of the CDR3: TGTGCCAGCAGCTACCCCATCGACGAGCAGTACTTC.

This clonotype was observed a handful of times. The CDR3 region is CASSTQGLNSPLHF. The CDR3 bases are TGTGCCAGCAGTACTCAGGGGCTCAATTCACCCCTCCACTTT. The chain joins TRBV6-1 to TRBJ1-6; weak D call: TRBD1 (6 bases). The CDR3 consists of 14 residues. V lost 5 bases and J lost 7, with 12 bases in between. Germline CDR1 reads MNHNS; CDR2 reads SASEGT.

This clonotype appeared many times. V usage is TRBV5-1 and J usage is TRBJ2-1; 8 bases match TRBD1. V gave up 4 bases and J gave up 4 bases; unmatched junction bases: 10. Germline CDR1 reads SGHRS; CDR2 reads YFSETQ. The CDR3 consists of 16 residues. Written as DNA, the CDR3 is TGCGCCAGCAGCGTTGATCCGGGACAGGTTTACAATGAGCAGTTCTTC. It specifies CASSVDPGQVYNEQFF.

This clonotype was observed a few times. The rearrangement uses TRBV7-2 and TRBJ1-2; possibly TRBD1 for D (5 bases). CDR3 size: 17 residues. The germline V gene has CDR1 SGHTA and CDR2 FQGNSA. Trimming left V 5 bases short and J 4 bases short, with 23 bases between. CDR3 amino acids: CASSPSALGQGSYGYTF. In DNA, the CDR3 is TGTGCCAGCAGCCCTTCCGCCCTCGGGCAGGGAAGCTATGGCTACACCTTC.

This clonotype was found a few times. This chain links TRBV7-2 with TRBJ2-1, with unresolved D. The ends were cut back, 7 bases at V and 9 bases at J, with 10 bases in the middle. The germline gives CDR1 SGHTA, CDR2 FQGNSA. The CDR3 totals 11 residues. The CDR3 nucleotides are TGTACCAGCACCAGAGTGGGTGAGCAGTTCTTC. Translating gives CTSTRVGEQFF.

This clonotype showed up many times. In DNA form, the CDR3 reads TGTGCCAGCAGTTTCCGGGACAGGGAGTGGGAGACCCAGTACTTC. Encoded protein: CASSFRDREWETQYF. The chain has TRBV12-3 or TRBV12-4 and TRBJ2-5; 9 bases are shared with TRBD1. This CDR3 comprises 15 residues. V gave up 3 bases and J gave up 5 bases; unmatched junction bases: 7.

V gene TRBV6-1 combines with J gene TRBJ1-2; maybe TRBD1 (6 bases). Trimming left V 2 bases short and J 10 bases short, with 17 bases between. This CDR3 contains 14 residues. The germline V gene encodes CDR1 MNHNS and CDR2 SASEGT. The CDR3 loop is CASSEFSDRYFYTF. The CDR3 nucleotides are TGTGCCAGCAGTGAATTCTCGGACAGATACTTCTACACCTTC.

This clonotype was observed a few times. This chain links TRBV20-1 with TRBJ1-5, with D perhaps TRBD1 (6 bases). The CDR3 runs 13 residues. Germline V gene lookup returns CDR1 DFQATT and CDR2 SNEGSKA (reference sequence). V shed 4 bases and J shed 7 bases, with 14 bases lying between them. CDR3 nucleotides: TGCAGTGCTATGACGGGGGGCCTGCAGCCCCAGCATTTT. It encodes CSAMTGGLQPQHF.

This clonotype was counted between two and nine times. The chain joins TRBV20-1 to TRBJ2-7; D ambiguous. Trimming took off 8 bases at V and 3 bases at J, with 11 bases between the two ends. The length of the CDR3 is 11 residues. Germline values: CDR1 DFQATT, CDR2 SNEGSKA (reference sequence). The CDR3 sequence: CSLFQVYEQYF. For the CDR3, the DNA is TGCAGTCTATTCCAGGTCTACGAGCAGTACTTC.

This clonotype occurred once. The chain has TRBV6-2 or TRBV6-3 and TRBJ1-5; D remains unclear. The V gene's germline CDR1 is MNHEY and CDR2 SVGEGT. V lost 6 bases, J lost 2 bases, and 23 bases lay in between. The CDR3 has 18 amino acids. The CDR3 region has the DNA TGTGCCAGCAGGGAGCCCGTGTTCCCCCAAGGGCGCAATCAGCCCCAGCATTTT. Translating gives CASREPVFPQGRNQPQHF.

This clonotype was seen at least ten times. At one end, the junction sequence differs from germline, possibly due to a read error. This rearrangement joins TRBV28 to TRBJ1-2; TRBD1 matches at 8 bases. This CDR3 spans 15 amino acids. Per germline, CDR1 MDHEN and CDR2 SYDVKM. The CDR3 DNA sequence: TGTGCCTGCAGTCCCCATGCGACAGGGGTCTATGGCTACACCTTC. This codes for CACSPHATGVYGYTF.

This clonotype was found many times. V usage is TRBV11-2 and J usage is TRBJ2-5; D possibly corresponds to TRBD2 (5 bases). CDR1 is SGHAT and CDR2 is FQNNGV in the germline V gene. V was trimmed by 6 bases and J by 7 bases, leaving 12 bases between them. The CDR3 has 12 amino acids. The chain's CDR3 is CASRLNEGTQYF. The CDR3 DNA reads as TGTGCCAGCAGACTCAACGAGGGGACCCAGTACTTC.

The V gene is TRBV20-1, the J gene TRBJ1-6; unclear D gene. The germline gives CDR1 DFQATT, CDR2 SNEGSKA (reference sequence). V was pared by 3 bases and J by 5 bases, with 11 bases between. This CDR3 spans 14 amino acids. The DNA of the CDR3 is TGCAGTGCTAGTCGGCAGCCCGATAATTCACCCCTCCACTTT. This gives the protein CSASRQPDNSPLHF.

This clonotype has a count of ten or more. The gene calls are TRBV12-3 or TRBV12-4 and TRBJ2-7, with D possibly being TRBD1 (6 bases). CDR3 length: 15 residues. V was clipped by 3 bases and J by 4 bases, with 16 bases between them. CDR3 sequence reads: CASSFSRGILYEQYF. CDR3 DNA: TGTGCCAGCAGTTTTAGCAGGGGCATTTTATACGAGCAGTACTTC.

This clonotype showed up many times. An end of the junction does not agree with germline; a read error may underlie this. This chain links TRBV6-1 with TRBJ2-7; TRBD1 matches 10 bases. The CDR3 has 16 amino acids. Germline values: CDR1 MNHNS, CDR2 SASEGT. CDR3 amino acids: CASSPLASGQGSPRNF. CDR3 DNA: TGTGCCAGCAGTCCGTTGGCATCGGGACAGGGGTCCCCCCGGAACTTC.

This chain links TRBV5-1 with TRBJ2-1; D unclear. The CDR3 length is 15 residues. Germline CDR1 reads SGHRS; CDR2 reads YFSETQ. The V and J ends lost 0 bases and 0 bases respectively, with 7 bases between them. The CDR3 region is CASSLEADSYNEQFF. Written as DNA, the CDR3 is TGCGCCAGCAGCTTGGAGGCGGACTCCTACAATGAGCAGTTCTTC.

This clonotype was seen repeatedly, ten times or more. The CDR3 DNA reads TGTGCCAGTAGGGCAGGGAGGGGGAAAGGCAATCAGCCCCAGCATTTT. Protein: CASRAGRGKGNQPQHF. This chain uses TRBV19 with TRBJ1-5; TRBD1 is a possible D gene (6 bases). The CDR3 spans 16 residues. Trimming took 6 bases from V and 2 from J, leaving 17 bases between them. The germline V gene encodes CDR1 LNHDA and CDR2 SQIVND (reference sequence).

This rearrangement joins TRBV18 to TRBJ1-1, with D possibly TRBD1 on 6 matching bases. The CDR3 contains 14 residues. The V gene's germline CDR1 is KGHSH and CDR2 LQKENI. V was pared by 1 base and J by 5 bases, with 11 bases between. CDR3 loop: CASSPQKGVTEAFF. DNA of the CDR3: TGTGCCAGCTCACCACAGAAGGGGGTGACTGAAGCTTTCTTT.

This clonotype was seen a handful of times. The CDR3 here is CASSFVVEEYTNYGYTF. Here the CDR3 DNA reads TGTGCCAGCAGCTTTGTTGTTGAAGAATACACTAACTATGGCTACACCTTC. The chain employs TRBV5-6 and TRBJ1-2; D uncertain. Deletions cut 2 bases from V and 0 bases from J, with 17 bases between. Looked up from germline, CDR1 is SGHDT and CDR2 is YYEEEE. This CDR3 has 17 residues.

The table lists this clonotype with many counts. The chain uses TRBV2 and TRBJ2-1; D is uncertain. Germline CDR1 SNHLY, CDR2 FYNNEI. The CDR3 contains 13 residues. Trimming took 6 bases from V and 0 from J, leaving 6 bases between them. The CDR3 DNA reads as TGTGCCAGCAGGCCTAGCTCCTACAATGAGCAGTTCTTC. Translation: CASRPSSYNEQFF.